This T cell receptor beta chain comes out of a study of beta chain features in type 1 diabetes. Sorting that relied on CD45RO/CCR7/CD25/CD127/CD95/CD27 yielded CD4+ naive, central memory, regulatory and stem cell-like memory cells. Investigators reverse transcribed all isolated RNA, so they sequenced expressed TCRB transcripts. The method was immunoSEQ multiplex PCR; TCRdb's version includes in-frame clones alone and lacks a portion of them. Among hundreds of thousands of clones, approximately 15% were seen once, and the ten largest hold roughly 0.036%. Study observations and caveats: Type 1 diabetes patients showed a moderate but significant shortening of TCRB CDR3s in all four CD4+ subsets. cDNA-based reads could over-represent cells with high TCR expression. More deletions and fewer insertions at VDJ junctions were seen in type 1 diabetes patients.

This clone has more than one count but fewer than ten. Its antigen is unidentified. The TCR originated in a man between 25 and 39 years old in good health. The specimen sequenced was naive CD4+ T cells from blood.

This chain's CDR3 is CASSFYGEQFF. The CDR3 nucleotides are TGTGCCAGCAGTTTCTACGGTGAGCAGTTCTTC. V gene TRBV28 combines with J gene TRBJ2-1; D not certain. Germline lookup yields CDR1 MDHEN and CDR2 SYDVKM. Deletions cut 3 bases from V and 9 bases from J, with 6 bases between. The CDR3 loop spans 11 amino acids.